This T cell receptor beta chain was found in a study of spatial heterogeneity in lung cancer. Overall study: Bulk RNA-seq from matched material yielded a T cell module score that correlated strongly with TCR transcript counts in tumor regions.

The sample holds many counts of this clonotype. Its antigen remains unidentified. Each TCR cDNA molecule bore a unique molecular identifier. TCRdb re-derived calls from the 5' RACE reads in MiXCR, one entry per CDR3 protein. The top ten hold 20% to 25% of the sample, which has approximately 94,000 distinct CDR3 sequences, around 4.8% seen once. The time point was: sample taken at primary tumor resection. Germline loops: CDR1 SNHLY, CDR2 FYNNEI. The CDR3 is 10 amino acids. Trimming cost V 11 bases and J 12 bases, with 17 bases left between them. Study-wide results and caveats: Ubiquitous and regional nonsynonymous mutations were tracked by counts of ubiquitous and regional expanded TCRs, respectively. Intratumoral expanded alpha and beta TCR counts were found to track tumor mutation counts.

This chain uses TRBV2 with TRBJ2-7; D unclear. The sequences come from lung tumor tissue, collected at surgery. The receptor's source is a male donor with early-stage non-small cell lung cancer. The CDR3 region has the DNA TGTGCCTCACTACGCTCTAGGTTGTACTTC. Translating gives CASLRSRLYF.